This T cell receptor (beta chain) was captured by sequencing in a study of shared clonotypes between healthy human individuals. Libraries were prepared by immunoSEQ multiplex PCR; TCRdb keeps only in-frame clonotypes and omits some of them. The sample holds 2.3 million or so clones; over 85% are singletons and the top ten take approximately 0.4%. Trimming took 6 bases from V and 8 from J, leaving 8 bases between them. CDR1 is SGDLS and CDR2 is YYNGEE in the germline V gene. This CDR3 region has 11 residues. The sequencing input was naive CD4+ T cells from PBMCs. The subset was: CD45RA+ positively selected. The TCR sequence derives from a man between 18 and 35 years old in good health. Some clones in this sample may be carry-over from other donors' samples. The chain uses TRBV9 and TRBJ2-2, with unresolved D. CDR3 DNA sequence: TGTGCCAGCAAAGGGTTGGGGGAGCTGTTTTTT. Translating gives CASKGLGELFF.